This passage covers 30 T cell receptor beta chains from one sample sequenced in a study of blood T cell repertoires in COVID-19. Some clones are missing from TCRdb's copy, which holds only in-frame ones; the method was immunoSEQ multiplex PCR. The data show 200,000 to 250,000 clones, 84% seen once. The sample consisted of peripheral blood. The receptors were gathered from a woman between 50 and 59 years old with active or convalescent COVID-19.

This chain links TRBV5-1 with TRBJ2-7, with TRBD1 identical over 8 bases. Germline V gene lookup returns CDR1 SGHRS and CDR2 YFSETQ. After removal of 0 bases from V and 1 base from J, the junction contained 6 bases not matched to a gene. CDR3 length equals 16 residues. The DNA of the CDR3 is TGCGCCAGCAGCTTGGGATTCGGGGACAGGTCCTACGAGCAGTACGTC. It specifies CASSLGFGDRSYEQYV.

The J gene is TRBJ2-3, the V gene TRBV7-3, with D uncertain. V lost 3 bases and J lost 2, with 12 bases in between. Germline assignment: CDR1 SGHTA and CDR2 FQGTGA. This CDR3 region has 15 residues. The CDR3 loop reads CASSFTGGTTDTQYF. Written as DNA, the CDR3 is TGTGCCAGCAGCTTTACTGGCGGAACCACAGATACGCAGTATTTT.

This clone was recorded once. J is TRBJ1-5 and V is TRBV2; a weak D match, TRBD1 (6 bases). Per the germline V gene, CDR1 is SNHLY and CDR2 is FYNNEI. Trimming removed 10 bases from V and 0 bases from J, with 10 bases in between. The CDR3 runs 13 residues. In nucleotides, the CDR3 is TGTGCCACCCGACAGGATAGCAATCAGCCCCAGCATTTT. Encoded protein: CATRQDSNQPQHF.

This chain links TRBV10-3 with TRBJ1-2, with D perhaps matching TRBD1 (5 bases). V shed 10 bases and J shed 5 bases, with 17 bases lying between them. Germline V gene data show CDR1 as ENHRY and CDR2 as SYGVKD. This CDR3 has 13 residues. CDR3 nucleotide sequence: TGTGCCAGTCAGGGAGCCGGGGGGTATGGCTACACCTTC. Amino acid sequence: CASQGAGGYGYTF.

V is TRBV5-1 and J is TRBJ2-7; D is possibly TRBD1 (5 bases). V shed 1 base and J shed 6 bases, with 11 bases lying between them. The germline V gene has CDR1 SGHRS and CDR2 YFSETQ. The CDR3 runs to 13 residues. The CDR3 spells CASSLTTDSEQYV. The CDR3 DNA sequence: TGCGCCAGCAGCTTGACGACCGACAGCGAGCAGTACGTC.

The rearrangement links TRBV18 to TRBJ2-3, with TRBD2 matching 14 bases. V dropped 4 bases and J dropped 8; count of bases not matched to a gene: 14. Germline V gene data show CDR1 as KGHSH and CDR2 as LQKENI. The CDR3 is 18 residues long. As DNA, the CDR3 is TGTGCCAGCTCACAGGGGCCTCCGGGACTAGCGGGAGAGTTTACGCAGTATTTT. It codes for CASSQGPPGLAGEFTQYF.

The rearrangement links TRBV5-5 to TRBJ2-1; 7 bases are shared with TRBD1. This CDR3 contains 16 residues. The V segment lost 5 bases and the J segment 1 base; nucleotides outside the gene matches: 9. Germline CDR1 SGHKS, CDR2 YYEKEE (reference sequence). The DNA of the CDR3 is TGTGCCAGCAGTTCCACAGGGGCAGGTTCCTACAATGAGCAGTTCTTC. Protein product: CASSSTGAGSYNEQFF.

The CDR3 DNA reads TGTGCCAGCAGTCTCCTATCGACTGAAGCTTTCTTT. It yields the protein CASSLLSTEAFF. V gene TRBV28 combines with J gene TRBJ1-1, with unresolved D. V gave up 5 bases and J gave up 5 bases, with 9 bases separating them. CDR1 and CDR2 (germline): MDHEN, SYDVKM. The CDR3 is made up of 12 amino acids.

The rearrangement joins TRBV5-1 to TRBJ2-5, with 8 positions matching TRBD2. V dropped 2 bases and J dropped 2; count of bases not matched to a gene: 5. The CDR3 covers 15 residues. Germline CDR1 SGHRS, CDR2 YFSETQ. DNA of the CDR3: TGCGCCAGCAGCTTCGGTAGCGGGAAACAAGAGACCCAGTACTTC. Residues: CASSFGSGKQETQYF.

This sequence joins TRBV7-7 and TRBJ1-5, with D perhaps TRBD1 (5 bases). CDR3 length: 17 residues. V gave up 0 bases and J gave up 0 bases, with 12 bases separating them. Germline lookup yields CDR1 SSHAT and CDR2 FNYEAQ (reference sequence). The CDR3 DNA is TGTGCCAGCAGCTTAGCGGGGAGGGGAAATAGCAATCAGCCCCAGCATTTT. Its translation is CASSLAGRGNSNQPQHF.

The rearrangement links TRBV7-3 to TRBJ2-2, with 8 bases identical to TRBD2. Germline V CDR1 and CDR2: SGHTA, FQGTGA. The CDR3 contains 16 residues. Losses at the gene ends were 2 bases for V and 5 bases for J; bases not matched to a gene: 7. This CDR3 reads CASSLRSGSRTGELFF. The DNA for the CDR3 is TGTGCCAGCAGCTTACGGAGCGGGAGCAGAACCGGGGAGCTGTTTTTT.

The chain employs TRBV6-5 and TRBJ2-3, with 7 bases lining up with TRBD1. Per germline, CDR1 MNHEY and CDR2 SVGAGI. The CDR3 consists of 16 residues. J gave up 4 bases and V 0 bases, and 7 bases lay outside the gene matches. The CDR3 DNA is TGTGCCAGCAGTTACTCCCCCGGGACAGACGCAGATACGCAGTATTTT. Its protein product is CASSYSPGTDADTQYF.

The gene calls are TRBV7-6 and TRBJ2-2; weak D call: TRBD2 (6 bases). The V end was cut by 5 bases, the J end by 0 bases, with 13 bases between. CDR1 SGHVS and CDR2 FNYEAQ come from the germline V gene. The CDR3 runs 16 residues. The CDR3 DNA reads TGTGCCAGCAGCGCCCAAAGCGGGTCGAACACCGGGGAGCTGTTTTTT. As protein: CASSAQSGSNTGELFF.

V is TRBV29-1 and J is TRBJ2-3, with 10 bases fitting TRBD1. V was pared by 6 bases and J by 7 bases, with 4 bases of the junction left unmatched. The germline V gene encodes CDR1 SQVTM and CDR2 ANQGSEA. CDR3 size: 12 residues. The CDR3 nucleotides read TGCAGCGTGGGACAGGGGACTCATACGCAGTATTTT. Translation gives CSVGQGTHTQYF.

The genes are TRBV5-1 and TRBJ2-2, with D possibly TRBD1 on 6 matching bases. The CDR3 is 15 amino acids. The V and J ends lost 1 base and 1 base respectively, with 8 bases between them. The V gene's germline CDR1 is SGHRS and CDR2 YFSETQ. CDR3 residues: CASSLKTGNTGELFF. The CDR3 bases are TGCGCCAGCAGCTTGAAGACAGGGAACACCGGGGAGCTGTTTTTT.

The gene calls are TRBV3-1 (or the pseudogene TRBV3-2) and TRBJ1-3; a possible D gene is TRBD1 (6 bases). The V gene's germline CDR1 is LGHDT and CDR2 YNNKEL (reference sequence). Trimming left V 3 bases short and J 2 bases short, with 14 bases between. CDR3 length equals 16 residues. In nucleotides, the CDR3 is TGTGCCAGCAGCCATAACAGCAGGGGCGCTGGAAACACCATATATTTT. Protein sequence: CASSHNSRGAGNTIYF.

A few counts support this clone. The chain combines TRBV5-6 with TRBJ1-2; D is ambiguous. V shed 2 bases and J shed 8 bases, with 7 bases lying between them. CDR3 size: 11 residues. Germline V gives CDR1 SGHDT, CDR2 YYEEEE. The CDR3 bases are TGTGCCAGCAGCTTCGGGAAGGGCTACACCTTC. Amino acids: CASSFGKGYTF.

The count of this clone is one. The chain is built from TRBV5-4 and TRBJ2-7; 10 nucleotides align to TRBD1. Trimming removed 4 bases from V and 2 bases from J; junction bases left unmatched: 9. The CDR3 runs 16 residues. Germline V gene data show CDR1 as SGHNT and CDR2 as YYREEE (reference sequence). In nucleotides, the CDR3 is TGTGCCAGCAGCCGATCCGGGACAGGGGTTGCCTACGAGCAGTACTTC. Its protein is CASSRSGTGVAYEQYF.

The gene calls are TRBV28 and TRBJ2-7; 7 nucleotides agree with TRBD2. With 2 bases clipped from V and 2 bases from J, the junction kept 0 bases outside the gene matches. Germline V gene lookup returns CDR1 MDHEN and CDR2 SYDVKM. CDR3 length: 13 amino acids. CDR3 residues: CASSLGRAYEQYF. In DNA, the CDR3 is TGTGCCAGCAGTTTAGGGAGGGCCTACGAGCAGTACTTC.

The J gene is TRBJ1-2, the V gene TRBV5-1, with D perhaps TRBD1 (6 bases). This CDR3 has 13 residues. V shed 3 bases and J shed 6 bases, with 12 bases lying between them. Germline V gene sequence: CDR1 SGHRS, CDR2 YFSETQ. This CDR3 is CASSSQGRDGYTF. CDR3 nucleotides: TGCGCCAGCAGCTCGCAGGGGAGGGATGGCTACACCTTC. Using reference TRBV5-1 and TRBJ1-2 for the parts outside the CDR3, the full variable domain is KAGVTQTPRYLIKTRGQQVTLSCSPISGHRSVSWYQQTPGQGLQFLFEYFSETQRNKGNFPGRFSGRQFSNSRSEMNVSTLELGDSALYLCASSSQGRDGYTFGSGTRLTVV.

The chain is built from TRBV6-1 and TRBJ1-2; 7 nucleotides agree with TRBD1. Losses at the gene ends were 3 bases for V and 1 base for J; bases not matched to a gene: 8. Germline V gene lookup returns CDR1 MNHNS and CDR2 SASEGT. The CDR3 covers 16 residues. Here the CDR3 DNA reads TGTGCCAGCAGTGACCATTGGACAGGTTATAACTATGGCTACACCTTC. Translation: CASSDHWTGYNYGYTF.

The rearrangement links TRBV11-2 to TRBJ2-5; the match to TRBD1 covers 7 bases. V was pared by 3 bases and J by 7 bases, with 8 bases of the junction left unmatched. The CDR3 runs to 14 residues. Germline V gene data show CDR1 as SGHAT and CDR2 as FQNNGV. The CDR3 loop reads CASSFIGTEGTQYF. CDR3 sequence (DNA): TGTGCCAGCAGCTTCATCGGGACAGAGGGGACCCAGTACTTC. Drawing the rest from reference TRBV11-2 and TRBJ2-5, the complete variable domain is EAGVAQSPRYKIIEKRQSVAFWCNPISGHATLYWYQQILGQGPKLLIQFQNNGVVDDSQLPKDRFSAERLKGVDSTLKIQPAKLEDSAVYLCASSFIGTEGTQYFGPGTRLLVL.

V usage is TRBV5-1 and J usage is TRBJ2-7; the D gene is possibly TRBD2 (6 bases). The germline V gene encodes CDR1 SGHRS and CDR2 YFSETQ. This CDR3 region has 13 residues. Trimming shortened V by 6 bases and J by 2 bases, and 12 bases separated the two germline ends. The CDR3 reads CASKGRTTYEQYV. Here the CDR3 DNA reads TGCGCCAGCAAAGGCAGGACTACCTACGAGCAGTACGTC.

This sequence joins TRBV11-2 and TRBJ2-4, with a tentative D call TRBD1 (6 bases). V shed 3 bases and J shed 5 bases, with 14 bases lying between them. The length of the CDR3 is 15 residues. Germline V gene lookup returns CDR1 SGHAT and CDR2 FQNNGV. CDR3 residues: CASSLPRDTQNIQYF. The CDR3 DNA is TGTGCCAGCAGCTTGCCCCGGGACACGCAAAACATTCAGTACTTC.

This clone was counted a few times. The chain has TRBV10-3 and TRBJ2-1; 16 bases line up with TRBD2. CDR1 and CDR2 (germline): ENHRY, SYGVKD. Trimming took 6 bases from V and 3 from J; bases not matched to a gene: 11. The CDR3 contains 19 residues. The DNA for the CDR3 is TGTGCCATCAGCGGGACTAGCGGGAGGGCCGGGGGGGTCTACAATGAGCAGTTCTTC. Protein: CAISGTSGRAGGVYNEQFF.

This sequence joins TRBV3-1 (or the pseudogene TRBV3-2) and TRBJ2-1, with 9 nucleotides matching TRBD1. Germline CDR1 LGHDT, CDR2 YNNKEL (reference sequence). The CDR3 covers 15 residues. V lost 3 bases to trimming and J lost 7 bases; unmatched junction nucleotides: 7. Here the CDR3 DNA reads TGTGCCAGCAGCCATGTTTTGACAGGGGGGAATGAGCAGTTCTTC. Amino acids: CASSHVLTGGNEQFF.

The chain recombines TRBV28 with TRBJ2-7; TRBD1 might be the D (6 bases). The CDR3 runs to 14 residues. V was shortened by 6 bases and J by 2 bases, with 14 bases between the two germline ends. CDR1 MDHEN and CDR2 SYDVKM come from the germline V gene. The CDR3 region has the DNA TGTGCCAGCAGCCCACAGGGACGGGCCTACGAGCAGTACTTC. The encoded protein is CASSPQGRAYEQYF.

This chain uses TRBV5-1 with TRBJ2-3, with D possibly being TRBD2 (5 bases). The CDR3 extends over 14 amino acids. V was cut by 1 base and J by 5 bases, with 11 bases left in between. Germline V gene sequence: CDR1 SGHRS, CDR2 YFSETQ. The CDR3 spells CASSLSSREDTQYF. The CDR3 nucleotides are TGCGCCAGCAGCTTGTCATCTCGGGAAGATACGCAGTATTTT. The full variable domain, its missing parts supplied by reference TRBV5-1 and TRBJ2-3, is KAGVTQTPRYLIKTRGQQVTLSCSPISGHRSVSWYQQTPGQGLQFLFEYFSETQRNKGNFPGRFSGRQFSNSRSEMNVSTLELGDSALYLCASSLSSREDTQYFGPGTRLTVL.

The V and J genes are TRBV28 and TRBJ1-3, with D perhaps TRBD1 (5 bases). CDR1 MDHEN and CDR2 SYDVKM come from the germline V gene. The CDR3 spans 16 residues. V was pared by 7 bases and J by 3 bases, with 19 bases between. The CDR3 here is CASTPGETSSGNTIYF. The CDR3 coding sequence is TGTGCCAGCACCCCGGGGGAGACAAGCAGTGGAAACACCATATATTTT.

The chain is built from TRBV6-2 or TRBV6-3 and TRBJ2-7; 8 bases line up with TRBD2. This CDR3 spans 14 amino acids. CDR1 is MNHEY and CDR2 is SVGEGT in the germline V gene. The ends lost 0 bases at V and 4 bases at J; junction bases unmatched: 2. CDR3 protein: CASSYSGLVYEQYV. Here the CDR3 DNA reads TGTGCCAGCAGTTACTCGGGACTAGTGTACGAGCAGTACGTC.